A single sample gave rise to the 10 T cell receptor beta chains below, sequenced in a study of T-cell reconstitution after alpha-beta-depleted transplantation in children (dated by TCRdb to the mid-2010s). Preparation of the library involved PCR. Sequencer: Illumina HiSeq 2500. Molecular barcoding was employed in the preparation of TCR libraries, with unique molecular identifiers being used to normalize TCRbeta repertoire quantification. TCRdb reanalyzed the raw reads on its own, using fastp at Q25 for trimming and MiXCR for clone calling, and kept in-frame beta chains. Every entry covers one CDR3 protein and lists the most common genes and DNA from its rows. This sample lists hundreds of thousands of distinct CDR3 sequences; over 15% were detected once. 43% of the sample is in the top ten clones. The treatment or condition label of this sample denotes: allogeneic hematopoietic cell transplantation with graft depleted of TCRalphabeta T cells and CD19 B cells.

Sequences were derived from PBMCs, mostly from graft donor cells, sampled 360 days after TCRalphabeta/CD19-depleted stem cell transplant. These receptors originate from a male patient aged 2-10 years who had a stem cell transplant for acute lymphoblastic leukemia, so the T cells may come from the graft donor.

V is TRBV7-9 and J is TRBJ2-7, with D possibly matching TRBD1 (6 bases). CDR1 is SEHNR, CDR2 FQNEAQ, per germline (reference sequence). CDR3 length equals 13 residues. V gave up 8 bases and J gave up 2 bases, with 13 bases separating them. Here the CDR3 DNA reads TGTGCCAGCCTCGAAACAGGGACCTACGAGCAGTACTTC. This sequence encodes CASLETGTYEQYF.

This chain links TRBV20-1 with TRBJ2-5, with D unresolved. In germline, CDR1 is DFQATT, CDR2 SNEGSKA (reference sequence). This CDR3 region has 13 residues. V dropped 6 bases and J dropped 0 bases, with 11 bases sitting between them. CDR3 amino acids: CSASQDYQETQYF. CDR3 bases: TGCAGTGCGTCTCAGGATTACCAAGAGACCCAGTACTTC.

The chain combines TRBV10-1 with TRBJ2-3, with D hard to call. V was clipped by 0 bases and J by 6 bases, with 10 bases between them. The CDR3 runs 14 residues. Germline values: CDR1 WNHNN, CDR2 SYGVQD (reference sequence). The CDR3 protein is CASSESTGPDTQYF. The CDR3, as DNA: TGCGCCAGCAGTGAGTCGACTGGTCCTGATACGCAGTATTTT.

The gene calls are TRBV2 and TRBJ2-7; no reliable D call. Trimming took 9 bases from V and 2 from J, leaving 14 bases between them. The V gene's germline CDR1 is SNHLY and CDR2 FYNNEI. The CDR3 loop spans 13 amino acids. Here the CDR3 DNA reads TGTGCCAGGACATCACCCCCAGCCTACGAGCAGTACTTC. Translated, it gives CARTSPPAYEQYF.

This clonotype was seen repeatedly, ten times or more. The chain has TRBV20-1 and TRBJ2-3; a possible D gene is TRBD1 (6 bases). V was shortened by 3 bases and J by 4 bases, with 11 bases between the two germline ends. Germline CDR1 reads DFQATT; CDR2 reads SNEGSKA (reference sequence). There are 13 residues in the CDR3. The CDR3 DNA sequence: TGCAGTGCTAGTTTCAGGGGTCCAGATACGCAGTATTTT. Protein sequence: CSASFRGPDTQYF.

This clonotype was counted only a few times. The V and J genes are TRBV19 and TRBJ2-7; the match to TRBD1 covers 8 bases. V shed 5 bases, J shed 2 bases, and the junction held 2 bases outside the gene matches. Germline values: CDR1 LNHDA, CDR2 SQIVND (reference sequence). The CDR3 has 13 amino acids. The CDR3 region is CASSETGAYEQYF. In DNA form, the CDR3 reads TGTGCCAGTAGTGAGACAGGGGCCTACGAGCAGTACTTC.

This clonotype was recorded a few times. The rearrangement joins TRBV12-3 or TRBV12-4 to TRBJ2-7; D is unresolved. The CDR3 totals 15 residues. Trimming pared 4 bases from V and 3 bases from J, leaving 16 bases between. CDR3 residues: CASSYNTKTFYEQYF. CDR3 in DNA: TGTGCCAGCAGTTATAACACAAAGACTTTCTACGAGCAGTACTTC.

This clonotype showed up just once. The chain carries TRBV5-4 and TRBJ2-7; TRBD2 matches at 7 bases. The CDR3 is 12 amino acids. Trimming cost V 4 bases and J 7 bases; bases outside gene matches: 5. Per germline, CDR1 SGHNT and CDR2 YYREEE (reference sequence). This CDR3 is CASSGGGLEQYF. CDR3 coding DNA: TGTGCCAGCAGCGGGGGGGGTCTAGAGCAGTACTTC.

The V and J genes are TRBV7-2 and TRBJ1-1; TRBD1 agrees at 9 bases. The germline V gene has CDR1 SGHTA and CDR2 FQGNSA. V lost 6 bases and J lost 4; bases outside the gene matches: 12. This CDR3 is built from 16 residues. The CDR3 nucleotides are TGTGCCAGCAGTTCCCGGGACAGGGCCAAAGTCACTGAAGCTTTCTTT. Amino acids: CASSSRDRAKVTEAFF.

The sample holds a few counts of this clonotype. V is TRBV28 and J is TRBJ2-1; 10 bases agree with TRBD1. Germline CDR1 MDHEN, CDR2 SYDVKM. There are 15 residues in the CDR3. V dropped 3 bases and J dropped 12; count of bases not matched to a gene: 11. CDR3 loop: CASSLGQGPLRGQFF. The CDR3 DNA is TGTGCCAGCAGTTTGGGACAGGGGCCTCTCCGTGGGCAGTTCTTC.